The 20 T cell receptor beta chains presented below share a single source sample, sequenced in a study of blood T cell repertoires in COVID-19. Sequencing used immunoSEQ multiplex PCR; TCRdb keeps in-frame clones, though not all of them. This table holds almost 250,000 clones, 86% found once. Sequenced sample: peripheral blood. The receptors originated from a woman older than 75 with COVID-19, enrolled during active disease.

CDR3 sequence (DNA): TGTGCCAGCAGTTCCTCGGGGGGGCTAAAACTGTTTTTT. Its protein product is CASSSSGGLKLFF. This chain connects TRBV7-2 to TRBJ1-4; a possible D gene is TRBD1 (6 bases). This CDR3 is 13 amino acids long. Trimming removed 6 bases at V and 10 bases at J, with 15 bases between. Germline CDR1 reads SGHTA; CDR2 reads FQGNSA.

This chain joins TRBV29-1 and TRBJ1-2, with 8 bases fitting TRBD1. The CDR3 contains 14 residues. After removal of 1 base from V and 3 bases from J, the junction contained 4 bases not matched to a gene. The germline V gene has CDR1 SQVTM and CDR2 ANQGSEA. The CDR3 spells CSVEGGQGHYGYTF. The CDR3 nucleotides are TGCAGCGTTGAAGGCGGACAGGGTCACTATGGCTACACCTTC.

The J gene is TRBJ2-5, the V gene TRBV5-1, with 9 bases fitting TRBD2. With V trimmed by 1 base and J by 2 bases, 6 bases remained unmatched. The CDR3 consists of 16 residues. Germline-derived CDR1 and CDR2 are SGHRS and YFSETQ. In nucleotides, the CDR3 is TGCGCCAGCAGCTTGATGCCTAGCGGGGTTCAAGAGACCCAGTACTTC. Translating gives CASSLMPSGVQETQYF.

The chain has TRBV19 and TRBJ1-3; 10 bases agree with TRBD1. V shed 5 bases and J 0 bases; nucleotides not matched to a gene: 10. Germline lookup yields CDR1 LNHDA and CDR2 SQIVND (reference sequence). This CDR3 is 18 amino acids long. The CDR3 DNA follows: TGTGCCAGTAGTTCCCGGGACAGGGGACCCGCCTCTGGAAACACCATATATTTT. This encodes CASSSRDRGPASGNTIYF.

The CDR3 DNA reads as TGTGCCATCAGTGAGCGGACAGGGCCCACCGGGGAGCTGTTTTTT. This encodes CAISERTGPTGELFF. V is TRBV10-3 and J is TRBJ2-2, with 8 positions matching TRBD1. The CDR3 runs 15 residues. Germline lookup yields CDR1 ENHRY and CDR2 SYGVKD. J gave up 4 bases and V 2 bases, and 3 bases lay outside the gene matches.

The gene calls are TRBV24-1 and TRBJ2-1, with TRBD1 identical over 9 bases. The CDR3 contains 16 residues. CDR1 is KGHDR, CDR2 SFDVKD, per germline. The trim removed 1 base at V and 5 bases at J, leaving 5 bases unmatched. CDR3 sequence reads: CATSDFGQGTNNEQFF. The DNA for the CDR3 is TGTGCCACCAGTGATTTCGGACAGGGGACAAACAATGAGCAGTTCTTC.

The rearrangement uses TRBV7-9 and TRBJ1-1; 8 positions match TRBD1. V shed 4 bases, J shed 1 base, and the junction held 5 bases outside the gene matches. Germline assignment: CDR1 SEHNR and CDR2 FQNEAQ (reference sequence). The CDR3 totals 15 residues. This chain's CDR3 is CASSYDRGGNTEAFF. The CDR3 DNA follows: TGTGCCAGCAGCTACGACAGGGGCGGGAACACTGAAGCTTTCTTT.

The chain couples TRBV27 to TRBJ2-3, with 8 bases that match TRBD2. The germline gives CDR1 MNHEY, CDR2 SMNVEV (reference sequence). The CDR3 is made up of 15 amino acids. Unmatched junction bases numbered 6, after V lost 5 bases and J lost 2 bases. The CDR3 nucleotides read TGTGCCAGCAGTACAGTAGCGGGGCTCACAGATACGCAGTATTTT. Protein sequence: CASSTVAGLTDTQYF.

This chain uses TRBV7-2 with TRBJ2-5; D is undetermined. The CDR3 has 14 amino acids. Germline CDR1 is SGHTA and CDR2 is FQGNSA. Trimming removed 5 bases at V and 2 bases at J, with 12 bases between. The DNA for the CDR3 is TGTGCCAGCAGCGGTGGAGCCCTTCAAGAGACCCAGTACTTC. It yields the protein CASSGGALQETQYF.

V is TRBV6-1 and J is TRBJ2-5, with D tentatively TRBD2 (7 bases). Germline V lookup: CDR1 MNHNS, CDR2 SASEGT. This CDR3 contains 14 residues. V dropped 3 bases and J dropped 2 bases, with 10 bases sitting between them. This CDR3 reads CASSEEGGQETQYF. CDR3 nucleotides: TGTGCCAGCAGTGAGGAGGGGGGGCAAGAGACCCAGTACTTC.

This chain links TRBV27 with TRBJ1-1, with no clear D. This CDR3 spans 14 amino acids. Trimming shortened V by 2 bases and J by 1 base, and 8 bases separated the two germline ends. Germline CDR1 and CDR2: MNHEY and SMNVEV (reference sequence). CDR3 in DNA: TGTGCCAGCAGTTTAGTAAGAGAGAACACTGAAGCTTTCTTT. Amino acids: CASSLVRENTEAFF.

In its sample, this clone was seen once. This chain connects TRBV2 to TRBJ1-2; D possibly corresponds to TRBD1 (5 bases). CDR1 and CDR2 from the germline V gene are SNHLY and FYNNEI. Trimming took off 6 bases at V and 5 bases at J, with 16 bases between the two ends. The CDR3 totals 14 residues. CDR3: CASRGTVGGYGYTF. The CDR3 DNA reads TGTGCCAGCAGGGGGACGGTCGGGGGTTATGGCTACACCTTC.

This clone has just a few counts. The rearrangement links TRBV5-1 to TRBJ2-3; the match to TRBD2 covers 7 bases. Germline assignment: CDR1 SGHRS and CDR2 YFSETQ. V shed 3 bases and J 3 bases; nucleotides not matched to a gene: 10. CDR3 length: 16 residues. The CDR3 is CASSWGGEPETDTQYF. The DNA for the CDR3 is TGCGCCAGCAGCTGGGGGGGTGAACCCGAGACAGATACGCAGTATTTT.

The chain recombines TRBV10-3 with TRBJ2-5; 7 bases fit TRBD2. V dropped 7 bases and J dropped 5; count of bases not matched to a gene: 7. The CDR3 length is 13 residues. The germline gives CDR1 ENHRY, CDR2 SYGVKD. CDR3 sequence reads: CAITLGEGETQYF. For the CDR3, the DNA is TGTGCCATCACCCTAGGGGAGGGGGAGACCCAGTACTTC.

This clone was counted only a few times. CDR3 sequence (DNA): TGTGCCAGCAGGGACTCGCGACAGGCACTTGGCTACACCTTC. Amino acid sequence: CASRDSRQALGYTF. The V and J genes are TRBV28 and TRBJ1-2; D perhaps matches TRBD1 (6 bases). Germline values: CDR1 MDHEN, CDR2 SYDVKM. This CDR3 has 14 residues. V was cut by 6 bases and J by 7 bases, with 18 bases left in between.

V usage is TRBV6-5 and J usage is TRBJ1-1, with D uncertain. This CDR3 has 14 amino acids. V gave up 9 bases and J gave up 0 bases, with 14 bases separating them. From germline, CDR1 is MNHEY and CDR2 SVGAGI. This CDR3 is CASNTVTLNTEAFF. For the CDR3, the DNA is TGTGCCAGTAACACAGTAACCCTGAACACTGAAGCTTTCTTT.

The V gene is TRBV7-6, the J gene TRBJ2-1; 11 nucleotides align to TRBD1. This CDR3 spans 15 amino acids. Germline V gene lookup returns CDR1 SGHVS and CDR2 FNYEAQ. The trim removed 5 bases at V and 7 bases at J, leaving 7 bases unmatched. CDR3: CASSHGQGARNEQFF. Here the CDR3 DNA reads TGTGCCAGCAGCCATGGACAGGGGGCGCGAAATGAGCAGTTCTTC.

This clone has just one count. The V call is TRBV3-1 (or the pseudogene TRBV3-2), the J call TRBJ2-2; 8 nucleotides match TRBD1. The V gene end was trimmed by 7 bases and the J gene end by 6 bases; junction bases not matched to a gene: 7. This CDR3 comprises 14 residues. Germline CDR1 and CDR2: LGHDT and YNNKEL (reference sequence). The CDR3 sequence: CASTDRGEPGELFF. DNA for the CDR3: TGTGCCAGCACCGACAGGGGCGAGCCCGGGGAGCTGTTTTTT.

This sequence joins TRBV6-5 and TRBJ2-5; the D is unclear. Trimming removed 2 bases from V and 2 bases from J, with 15 bases in between. CDR3 size: 16 residues. Germline V gene data show CDR1 as MNHEY and CDR2 as SVGAGI. The CDR3 coding sequence is TGTGCCAGCAGTTACGCCCAGCGTACTAATCAAGAGACCCAGTACTTC. Translation gives CASSYAQRTNQETQYF.

The table lists this clone with a few counts. V usage is TRBV4-2 and J usage is TRBJ1-6; D might be TRBD1 (5 bases). Germline CDR1 reads LGHNA; CDR2 reads YNFKEQ. Trimming stripped 6 bases from V and 3 bases from J, with 18 bases between. The CDR3 length is 17 residues. CDR3 DNA: TGTGCCAGCAGGGGGCGGGACCAGGGCAACTATAATTCACCCCTCCACTTT. It encodes CASRGRDQGNYNSPLHF.